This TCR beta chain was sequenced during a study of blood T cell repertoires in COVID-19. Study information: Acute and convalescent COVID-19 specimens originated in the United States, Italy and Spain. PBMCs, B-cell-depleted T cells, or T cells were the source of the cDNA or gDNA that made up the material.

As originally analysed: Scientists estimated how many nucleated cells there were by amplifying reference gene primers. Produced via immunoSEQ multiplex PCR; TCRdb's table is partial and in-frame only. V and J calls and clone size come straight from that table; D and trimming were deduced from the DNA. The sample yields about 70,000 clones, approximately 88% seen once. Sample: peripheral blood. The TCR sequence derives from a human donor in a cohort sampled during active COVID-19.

For the CDR3, the DNA is TGCGCCAGCAGGATTAGCGGGGGAGATAACAATGAGCAGTTCTTC. Amino acid sequence: CASRISGGDNNEQFF. The chain has TRBV5-1 and TRBJ2-1, with 9 positions matching TRBD2. CDR1 and CDR2 (germline): SGHRS, YFSETQ. V gave up 5 bases and J gave up 5 bases; unmatched junction bases: 8. The CDR3 is 15 amino acids.